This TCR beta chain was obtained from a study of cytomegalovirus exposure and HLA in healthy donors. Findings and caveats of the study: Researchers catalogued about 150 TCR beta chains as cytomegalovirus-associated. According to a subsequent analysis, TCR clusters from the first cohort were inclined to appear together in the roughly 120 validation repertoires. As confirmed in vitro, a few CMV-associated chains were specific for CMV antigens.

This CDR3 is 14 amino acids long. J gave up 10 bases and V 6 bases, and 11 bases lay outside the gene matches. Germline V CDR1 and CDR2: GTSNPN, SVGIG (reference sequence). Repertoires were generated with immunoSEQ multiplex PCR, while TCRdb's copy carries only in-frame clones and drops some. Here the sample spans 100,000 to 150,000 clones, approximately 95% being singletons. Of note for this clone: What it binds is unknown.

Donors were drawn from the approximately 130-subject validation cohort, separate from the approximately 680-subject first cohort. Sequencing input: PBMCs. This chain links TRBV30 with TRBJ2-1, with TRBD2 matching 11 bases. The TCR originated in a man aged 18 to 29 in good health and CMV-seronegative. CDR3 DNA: TGTGCCTGTCAGACTAGCGGGAACCCTAGCGAGCAGTTCTTC. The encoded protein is CACQTSGNPSEQFF.